These T cell receptor beta chains were read from a single sample in a study of patients and donors after allogeneic stem cell transplantation. In TCRdb, the RT-PCR reads were re-called with MiXCR into one record per CDR3 protein. The sample has roughly 200,000 distinct CDR3 sequences, 41% seen once. Specimen: blood, either unsorted or a sorted T cell fraction (not recorded which). The origin of the receptors is a human donor who was either an allogeneic HSCT recipient or a stem cell or donor lymphocyte infusion donor (not recorded which). It is not recorded whose cells these are; they may come from a transplant donor. The CDR3 runs from the conserved cysteine through the conserved F or W. D genes are given only for firm matches. Expanded clones get a size class; other rows say once, few or many, or leave the size out.

-,16,-,TRBV6-1,TRBJ2-2,TGTGCCAGCAGTGAATCCGGGACTCCTTTTCCCGGGGAGCTGTTTTTT,CASSESGTPFPGELFF
-,15,few,TRBV5-8,TRBJ1-1,TGTGCCAGCAGCTTGAGGACACAGATGAACACTGAAGCTTTCTTT,CASSLRTQMNTEAFF
-,14,-,TRBV9,TRBJ1-1,TGTGCCAGCAGCGTAGGGGGGATAAGCACTGAAGCTTTCTTT,CASSVGGISTEAFF
TRBD1,14,few,TRBV7-9,TRBJ1-5,TGTGCCAGCAGCCCCACAGGGGGGGATCAGCCCCAGCATTTT,CASSPTGGDQPQHF
-,14,few,TRBV12-3/TRBV12-4,TRBJ1-1,TGTGCCAGCAGCCCTGTGGGGGGGCTAACTGAAGCTTTCTTT,CASSPVGGLTEAFF
-,14,-,TRBV29-1,TRBJ1-1,TGCAGCGTTGACGCAGGGAGGGGGGACACTGAAGCTTTCTTT,CSVDAGRGDTEAFF
TRBD1,16,-,TRBV5-6,TRBJ1-2,TGTGCCAGCAGCGCGGTCGGGACAGGGACTAACTATGGCTACACCTTC,CASSAVGTGTNYGYTF
TRBD2,15,-,TRBV12-3/TRBV12-4,TRBJ2-1,TGTGCCAGCAGTTTGTCGGGAGGGCCGCCCCCCAAGCAGTTCTTC,CASSLSGGPPPKQFF
-,12,few,TRBV28,TRBJ1-5,TGTGCCAGCAGTTTATTAGGTCAGGCCCAGCATTTT,CASSLLGQAQHF
-,15,few,TRBV20-1,TRBJ1-5,TGCAGTGCTAGAGAAGGGGGATCTAGCAATCAGCCCCAGCATTTT,CSAREGGSSNQPQHF
-,16,few,TRBV9,TRBJ1-3,TGTGCCAGCAGCCCCCAGGTCCGCCGCTCTGGAAACACCATATATTTT,CASSPQVRRSGNTIYF
-,16,-,TRBV28,TRBJ1-6,TGTGCCAGCCTGCCGCAGGGTCGATCCTATAATTCACCCCTCCACTTT,CASLPQGRSYNSPLHF
TRBD2,16,-,TRBV12-3/TRBV12-4,TRBJ2-1,TGTGCCAGCAGTTCCGGGACTAGCGGGATCTACAATGAGCAGTTCTTC,CASSSGTSGIYNEQFF
TRBD1,14,few,TRBV2,TRBJ1-1,TGTGCCAGCAGGGTTACCGGGACAGGGGGTGCAGCTTTCTTT,CASRVTGTGGAAFF
-,18,-,TRBV11-2,TRBJ2-5,TGTGCCAGCAGCTTAGCAGGGGGAGTCCAAGGGAGGGGAGAGACCCAGTACTTC,CASSLAGGVQGRGETQYF
TRBD2,15,-,TRBV5-5,TRBJ2-7,TGTGCCAGCAGCTTCGAAGCGGGAGGTTCCTACGAGCAGTACTTC,CASSFEAGGSYEQYF
-,12,-,TRBV30,TRBJ2-2,TGTGCCTGGAGTGTACCGCCCGGGGAGCTGTTTTTT,CAWSVPPGELFF
-,11,-,TRBV6-2/TRBV6-3,TRBJ2-1,TGTGCCAGCAACCGCAACAATGAGCAGTTCTTC,CASNRNNEQFF
TRBD1,15,-,TRBV27,TRBJ1-2,TGTGCCAGCAGCCCCGGACAGGGAGGGTTGGATGGCTACACCTTC,CASSPGQGGLDGYTF
TRBD1,13,-,TRBV29-1,TRBJ2-7,TGCAGCGTCCCCGGGACAGAGGTCCACGAGCAGTACTTC,CSVPGTEVHEQYF
-,14,-,TRBV6-6,TRBJ1-5,TGTGCCAGCAGTTACGTGGGGGATTATCAGCCCCAGCATTTT,CASSYVGDYQPQHF
-,11,-,TRBV12-3/TRBV12-4,TRBJ2-3,TGTGCCAGCAGGTCGGCAGATACGCAGTATTTT,CASRSADTQYF
-,13,once,TRBV5-1,TRBJ2-7,TGCGCCAGCAGCTTGGAACTGAGCCACGAGCAGTACTTC,CASSLELSHEQYF
-,16,-,TRBV7-9,TRBJ1-1,TGTGCCAGCAGCTTATCTAGGTCAGGGGTCAGAACTGAAGCTTTCTTT,CASSLSRSGVRTEAFF
TRBD1,13,-,TRBV12-3/TRBV12-4,TRBJ2-7,TGTGCCAGCAGTGCCGGGACAGGGGTCGAGCAGTACTTC,CASSAGTGVEQYF
-,15,-,TRBV7-9,TRBJ2-7,TGTGCCAGCAGCTTAAAAGGGAGCCATTACTACGAGCAGTACTTC,CASSLKGSHYYEQYF
-,13,-,TRBV6-6,TRBJ1-2,TGTGCCAGCAGTCCAAAAGGGGGAGTTGGCTACACCTTC,CASSPKGGVGYTF
-,16,few,TRBV5-6,TRBJ1-1,TGTGCCAGCAGCTTGAAGGGGCTAGGAATGAACACTGAAGCTTTCTTT,CASSLKGLGMNTEAFF
-,15,-,TRBV18,TRBJ1-1,TGTGCCAGCTCACCACTCGACAGCTCGAACACTGAAGCTTTCTTT,CASSPLDSSNTEAFF
TRBD1,15,-,TRBV5-1,TRBJ2-5,TGCGCCAGCAGCTTGAACAGGGGGCAAGAAGAGACCCAGTACTTC,CASSLNRGQEETQYF
-,13,many,TRBV4-3,TRBJ1-1,TGCGCCAGCAGCCGCTTGAGGAACACTGAAGCTTTCTTT,CASSRLRNTEAFF
TRBD1,16,-,TRBV4-3,TRBJ1-6,TGCGCCAGCAGCCAAAACACGGGACAGGGTGGTTCACCCCTCCACTTT,CASSQNTGQGGSPLHF
-,19,-,TRBV15,TRBJ1-4,TGTGCCACCAGCAGAGGGGGAGAGGCTACTTACCTAACTAATGAAAAACTGTTTTTT,CATSRGGEATYLTNEKLFF
TRBD1,19,few,TRBV6-5,TRBJ2-3,TGTGCCAGCAGTTACGGTAACCCTACCCGGACAGGGGTAACAGATACGCAGTATTTT,CASSYGNPTRTGVTDTQYF
TRBD2,14,few,TRBV5-1,TRBJ2-7,TGCGCCAGCCGTTTGGGAGGGAGGGACTACGAGCAGTACTTC,CASRLGGRDYEQYF
-,13,few,TRBV7-8,TRBJ1-2,TGTGCCAGCAGCTTAGATAGAACAGCTGTCTACACCTTC,CASSLDRTAVYTF
TRBD1,14,few,TRBV5-1,TRBJ1-1,TGCGCCAGCAGTACCGGGACAGTGAACACTGAAGCTTTCTTT,CASSTGTVNTEAFF
-,13,-,TRBV7-3,TRBJ1-1,TGTGCCAGCAGCTTAAAAGCGAACACTGAAGCTTTCTTT,CASSLKANTEAFF
-,15,-,TRBV5-1,TRBJ2-3,TGCGCCAGCAGCTTGGGTGGGACACCCACAGATACGCAGTATTTT,CASSLGGTPTDTQYF
-,17,few,TRBV20-1,TRBJ2-1,TGCAGTGCTAGTGGTGAGGGCCTCGACCATCCCTACAATGAGCAGTTCTTC,CSASGEGLDHPYNEQFF
-,15,-,TRBV3-1,TRBJ1-5,TGTGCCAGCAGCCAAGGGTCAGGCAGCAATCAGCCCCAGCATTTT,CASSQGSGSNQPQHF
TRBD1,16,few,TRBV12-3/TRBV12-4,TRBJ2-7,TGTGCCAGCAGTCCCGAACGACAGGGCAGCTCCTACGAGCAGTACTTC,CASSPERQGSSYEQYF
TRBD2,15,-,TRBV2,TRBJ2-1,TGTGCCAGCAACCCTAGCGGGGCCGAGGTCAATGAGCAGTTCTTC,CASNPSGAEVNEQFF
-,16,-,TRBV6-5,TRBJ1-1,TGTGCCAGCAGTTACCATGTTCGGGGGGCGGATACTGAAGCTTTCTTT,CASSYHVRGADTEAFF
-,14,few,TRBV29-1,TRBJ1-6,TGCAGCGTTGGAGAGGGGGTGTATAATTCACCCCTCCACTTT,CSVGEGVYNSPLHF
-,15,-,TRBV2,TRBJ1-2,TGTGCCAGCAGTGAAGCCCAAATTACTAACTATGGCTACACCTTC,CASSEAQITNYGYTF
-,15,-,TRBV27,TRBJ1-5,TGTGCCAGCAGTTGGACGGGGGGTAGCAATCAGCCCCAGCATTTT,CASSWTGGSNQPQHF
-,15,few,TRBV6-6,TRBJ2-3,TGTGCCAGCAGTTACTCCGATAGGTCTACAGATACGCAGTATTTT,CASSYSDRSTDTQYF
-,17,once,TRBV4-2,TRBJ2-2,TGTGCCAGCAGCCAAGGCGACTCGAACTCCAGGGCCGGGGAGCTGTTTTTT,CASSQGDSNSRAGELFF
TRBD1,15,-,TRBV3-1,TRBJ1-1,TGTGCCAGCAGCCAAGGCGACAGGGGAAGGACTGAAGCTTTCTTT,CASSQGDRGRTEAFF
-,17,few,TRBV7-9,TRBJ1-1,TGTGCCAGCAGCTTAGGATATGGGCGACGATGGAACACTGAAGCTTTCTTT,CASSLGYGRRWNTEAFF
-,16,few,TRBV4-3,TRBJ1-6,TGCGCCAGCAGCCAAGAGCTGAGGGATAGGAATTCACCCCTCCACTTT,CASSQELRDRNSPLHF
TRBD2,16,-,TRBV10-3,TRBJ2-1,TGTGCCATCAGTGACTCGACTAGCGGGAGCGGAAATGAGCAGTTCTTC,CAISDSTSGSGNEQFF
-,18,-,TRBV5-1,TRBJ2-1,TGCGCCAGCAGCTTGGACACCGCCCGAGCGTCCGCCTACAATGAGCAGTTCTTC,CASSLDTARASAYNEQFF